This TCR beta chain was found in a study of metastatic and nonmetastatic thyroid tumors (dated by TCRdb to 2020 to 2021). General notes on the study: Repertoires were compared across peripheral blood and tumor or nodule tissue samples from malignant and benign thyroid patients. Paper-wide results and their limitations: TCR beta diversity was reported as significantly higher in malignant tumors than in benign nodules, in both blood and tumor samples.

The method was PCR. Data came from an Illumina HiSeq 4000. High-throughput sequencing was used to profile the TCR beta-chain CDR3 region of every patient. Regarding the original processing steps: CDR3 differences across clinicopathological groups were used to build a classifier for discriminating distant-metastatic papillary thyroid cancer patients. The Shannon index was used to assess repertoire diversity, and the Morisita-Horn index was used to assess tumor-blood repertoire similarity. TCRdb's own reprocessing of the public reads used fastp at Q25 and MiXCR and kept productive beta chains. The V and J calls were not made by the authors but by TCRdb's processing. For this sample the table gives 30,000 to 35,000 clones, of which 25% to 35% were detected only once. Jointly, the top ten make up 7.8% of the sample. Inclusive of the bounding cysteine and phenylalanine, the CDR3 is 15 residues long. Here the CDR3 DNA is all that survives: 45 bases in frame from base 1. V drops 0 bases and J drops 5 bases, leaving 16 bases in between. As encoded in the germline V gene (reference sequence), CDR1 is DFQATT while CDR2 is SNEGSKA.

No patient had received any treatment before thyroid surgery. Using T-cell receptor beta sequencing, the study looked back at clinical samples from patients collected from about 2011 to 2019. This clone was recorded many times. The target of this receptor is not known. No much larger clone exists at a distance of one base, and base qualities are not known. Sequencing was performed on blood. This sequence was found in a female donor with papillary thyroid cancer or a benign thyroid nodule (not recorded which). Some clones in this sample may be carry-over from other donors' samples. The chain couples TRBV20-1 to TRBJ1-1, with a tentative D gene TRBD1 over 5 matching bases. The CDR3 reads CSARDPERGGTEAFF. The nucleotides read TGCAGTGCTAGAGATCCCGAGAGGGGCGGTACTGAAGCTTTCTTT.